The 27 T cell receptor beta chains below come from one sample, sequenced in a study of CD8+ T cells in alopecia areata. Extraction and reverse transcription of RNA yielded cDNA as the sequencing template. Profiled with immunoSEQ multiplex PCR; TCRdb holds only in-frame clones, not every one. The sample includes some 100,000 clones, about 61% of them seen just once. Input material: CD4+ T cells sorted from blood. These receptor sequences come from a human donor in good health.

This clone came up a few times. The chain couples TRBV5-4 to TRBJ2-5, with 11 nucleotides matching TRBD2. The CDR3 totals 14 residues. The germline CDR1 and CDR2 sequences are SGHNT and YYREEE (reference sequence). The V gene end was trimmed by 7 bases and the J gene end by 5 bases; junction bases not matched to a gene: 7. The DNA of the CDR3 is TGTGCCAGCTCTAGCGGGGGGCTACGGGAGACCCAGTACTTC. Its protein is CASSSGGLRETQYF.

This clone was found a few times. The chain carries TRBV7-2 and TRBJ1-1; no clear D. The germline CDR1 and CDR2 sequences are SGHTA and FQGNSA. Trimming left V 3 bases short and J 6 bases short, with 8 bases between. CDR3 length equals 12 residues. The CDR3 region is CASSLMSPEAFF. DNA for the CDR3: TGTGCCAGCAGCTTGATGAGTCCTGAAGCTTTCTTT.

The J gene is TRBJ2-2, the V gene TRBV29-1; TRBD1 aligns across 7 bases. V dropped 7 bases and J dropped 0; count of bases not matched to a gene: 5. The germline V gene has CDR1 SQVTM and CDR2 ANQGSEA. This CDR3 spans 14 amino acids. CDR3 nucleotides: TGCAGCGCAAGAACAGGGGCGAACACCGGGGAGCTGTTTTTT. Translating it yields CSARTGANTGELFF.

V is TRBV18 and J is TRBJ1-5, with a tentative D call TRBD1 (6 bases). Trimming shortened V by 3 bases and J by 2 bases, and 14 bases separated the two germline ends. The germline V gene has CDR1 KGHSH and CDR2 LQKENI. CDR3 length equals 16 residues. The CDR3 is CASSPGNREGNQPQHF. The CDR3 DNA reads as TGTGCCAGCTCACCCGGGAACAGGGAAGGCAATCAGCCCCAGCATTTT.

The V call is TRBV5-1, the J call TRBJ2-7; D is unclear. The CDR3 contains 12 residues. V lost 5 bases and J 2 bases, leaving 8 bases between the germline ends. Germline V gene data show CDR1 as SGHRS and CDR2 as YFSETQ. The CDR3: CASRDDTYEQYF. CDR3 in DNA: TGCGCCAGCAGGGACGATACCTACGAGCAGTACTTC.

This chain links TRBV30 with TRBJ2-2; D gene unclear. V was shortened by 0 bases and J by 3 bases, with 11 bases between the two germline ends. The CDR3 is 15 residues long. Looked up from germline, CDR1 is GTSNPN and CDR2 is SVGIG (reference sequence). The CDR3 DNA follows: TGTGCCTGGAGTGTAGGCCGCGTAGACACCGGGGAGCTGTTTTTT. Its translation is CAWSVGRVDTGELFF.

This rearrangement joins TRBV4-2 to TRBJ2-1; 8 bases line up with TRBD1. This CDR3 has 15 residues. Losses at the gene ends were 6 bases for V and 7 bases for J; bases not matched to a gene: 11. CDR1 is LGHNA, CDR2 YNFKEQ, per germline. This CDR3 reads CASRPTGTGTNEQFF. The CDR3 nucleotides read TGTGCCAGCAGACCCACCGGGACAGGAACTAATGAGCAGTTCTTC.

This sequence joins TRBV7-2 and TRBJ2-7; no clear D. Germline assignment: CDR1 SGHTA and CDR2 FQGNSA. Trimming removed 5 bases at V and 2 bases at J, with 4 bases between. The CDR3 sequence is 11 residues long. The CDR3 DNA is TGTGCCAGCAGCCCCGCCTACGAGCAGTACTTC. It specifies CASSPAYEQYF. Filled out from reference TRBV7-2 and TRBJ2-7, the complete variable domain reads GAGVSQSPSNKVTEKGKDVELRCDPISGHTALYWYRQSLGQGLEFLIYFQGNSAPDKSGLPSDRFSAERTGGSVSTLTIQRTQQEDSAVYLCASSPAYEQYFGPGTRLTVT.

The chain combines TRBV5-1 with TRBJ1-2; maybe TRBD1 (6 bases). V shed 0 bases and J shed 6 bases, with 18 bases lying between them. Germline CDR1 SGHRS, CDR2 YFSETQ. The CDR3 sequence is 16 residues long. In DNA form, the CDR3 reads TGCGCCAGCAGCTTGGTGGGGGGCGAGGCCCTCCATGGCTACACCTTC. Translation gives CASSLVGGEALHGYTF. Full variable domain (remainder filled in from reference TRBV5-1 and TRBJ1-2): KAGVTQTPRYLIKTRGQQVTLSCSPISGHRSVSWYQQTPGQGLQFLFEYFSETQRNKGNFPGRFSGRQFSNSRSEMNVSTLELGDSALYLCASSLVGGEALHGYTFGSGTRLTVV.

V is TRBV7-2 and J is TRBJ1-5; 7 bases fit TRBD1. Germline V gene sequence: CDR1 SGHTA, CDR2 FQGNSA. V shed 4 bases and J 5 bases; nucleotides not matched to a gene: 5. This CDR3 has 14 residues. CDR3 protein: CASSSGGGHQPQHF. DNA for the CDR3: TGTGCCAGCAGCTCAGGGGGTGGCCATCAGCCCCAGCATTTT.

The chain couples TRBV5-6 to TRBJ2-7, with a weak D call TRBD1 (6 bases). The CDR3 is 13 residues long. The V and J ends lost 4 bases and 2 bases respectively, with 10 bases between them. Looked up from germline, CDR1 is SGHDT and CDR2 is YYEEEE. The CDR3 spells CASSPTGPYEQYF. The CDR3 DNA is TGTGCCAGCAGCCCAACAGGGCCCTACGAGCAGTACTTC.

Notes on this clone: This CDR3 is also generated by other DNA sequences in the sample. V is TRBV6-5 and J is TRBJ1-6, with D unresolved. The V gene's germline CDR1 is MNHEY and CDR2 SVGAGI. Trimming stripped 0 bases from V and 10 bases from J, with 4 bases between. The CDR3 loop spans 12 amino acids. The CDR3 DNA reads as TGTGCCAGCAGTTACTCAGGGTCACCCCTCCACTTT. This codes for CASSYSGSPLHF.

The chain recombines TRBV4-1 with TRBJ1-1, with D uncertain. The CDR3 is made up of 15 amino acids. The germline V gene has CDR1 MGHRA and CDR2 YSYEKL. V lost 0 bases, J lost 7 bases, and 15 bases lay in between. The CDR3 region is CASSQDPGRAVEAFF. CDR3 coding DNA: TGCGCCAGCAGCCAAGATCCAGGCAGAGCGGTTGAAGCTTTCTTT.

The chain has TRBV2 and TRBJ1-2; 9 bases fit TRBD1. This CDR3 is 17 amino acids long. V was clipped by 2 bases and J by 5 bases; unmatched bases: 12. From germline, CDR1 is SNHLY and CDR2 FYNNEI. CDR3 loop: CASSETRQGDSPYGYTF. The CDR3 coding sequence is TGTGCCAGCAGTGAAACCCGACAGGGGGATTCACCTTATGGCTACACCTTC.

This chain uses TRBV30 with TRBJ2-1; 8 nucleotides match TRBD2. Losses at the gene ends were 2 bases for V and 7 bases for J; bases not matched to a gene: 7. Germline CDR1 and CDR2: GTSNPN and SVGIG (reference sequence). The CDR3 has 14 residues. The CDR3 DNA follows: TGTGCCTGGAGTCGGGGGGGCAAGGGAAATGAGCAGTTCTTC. It is translated as CAWSRGGKGNEQFF.

This chain uses TRBV11-2 with TRBJ1-1; 7 nucleotides line up with TRBD1. With 6 bases clipped from V and 5 bases from J, the junction kept 6 bases outside the gene matches. The germline V gene has CDR1 SGHAT and CDR2 FQNNGV. This CDR3 comprises 13 residues. The CDR3: CASRFTGVTEAFF. The CDR3 DNA reads TGTGCCAGCAGATTTACAGGGGTAACTGAAGCTTTCTTT.

The chain carries TRBV30 and TRBJ1-5; D possibly corresponds to TRBD1 (5 bases). Trimming left V 0 bases short and J 4 bases short, with 10 bases between. The CDR3 runs 14 residues. Germline-derived CDR1 and CDR2 are GTSNPN and SVGIG (reference sequence). The CDR3: CAWSVGTTNQPQHF. The CDR3 DNA reads as TGTGCCTGGAGTGTAGGGACGACGAATCAGCCCCAGCATTTT.

The table lists this clone with a few counts. The chain employs TRBV12-5 and TRBJ2-7; perhaps TRBD1 as D (5 bases). V lost 6 bases to trimming and J lost 3 bases, with 18 bases between them. The CDR3 spans 15 residues. The germline V gene encodes CDR1 LGHNT and CDR2 FRNRAP. CDR3: CASGYVRDRGYEQYF. The CDR3 DNA reads as TGTGCTAGTGGCTACGTCCGCGACAGAGGCTACGAGCAGTACTTC.

V gene TRBV21-1 combines with J gene TRBJ2-1; TRBD2 is the table's D call, not checked against the DNA. TRBV21-1 is flagged as a pseudogene. The CDR3 length is 17 residues. The CDR3 is CASTQSRGSWTTNEQFF. The CDR3 nucleotides are TGTGCCAGCACCCAAAGCCGAGGGTCCTGGACTACAAATGAGCAGTTCTTC.

This chain joins TRBV6-5 and TRBJ2-5; D gene unclear. Per the germline V gene, CDR1 is MNHEY and CDR2 is SVGAGI. The CDR3 is 14 residues long. V dropped 6 bases and J dropped 7 bases, with 18 bases sitting between them. The CDR3 spells CASSLDQAAGTQYF. The DNA for the CDR3 is TGTGCCAGCAGCCTGGACCAGGCCGCCGGGACCCAGTACTTC.

The chain recombines TRBV11-1 with TRBJ2-1; D may match TRBD1 or TRBD2 (5 bases each). The CDR3 runs to 15 residues. Germline CDR1 is SGHAT and CDR2 is FQDESV (reference sequence). V lost 5 bases and J 6 bases, leaving 17 bases between the germline ends. The CDR3 region is CASSPGSPVLNEQFF. The CDR3 DNA is TGTGCCAGCAGCCCAGGGAGTCCAGTCCTCAATGAGCAGTTCTTC.

J is TRBJ2-1 and V is TRBV4-1; perhaps D is TRBD1 or TRBD2 (6 bases each). CDR1 is MGHRA, CDR2 YSYEKL, per germline. The length of the CDR3 is 13 residues. V gave up 1 base and J gave up 15 bases, with 16 bases separating them. CDR3 coding DNA: TGCGCCAGCAGCCAAGTGATCGGGGGCCAAGGGTTCTTC. It translates to CASSQVIGGQGFF.

The chain combines TRBV18 with TRBJ1-2; D remains ambiguous. Trimming took 3 bases from V and 0 from J, leaving 8 bases between them. The germline V gene has CDR1 KGHSH and CDR2 LQKENI. The CDR3 contains 14 residues. As DNA, the CDR3 is TGTGCCAGCTCACCGGGAGGAACTAACTATGGCTACACCTTC. Translating it yields CASSPGGTNYGYTF.

V gene TRBV18 combines with J gene TRBJ1-1, with 10 bases that match TRBD1. The CDR3 spans 13 residues. Germline V gene lookup returns CDR1 KGHSH and CDR2 LQKENI. The V and J ends lost 3 bases and 5 bases, in that order; junction bases with no gene match: 0. DNA for the CDR3: TGTGCCAGCTCACCGGGACAGGGGACTGAAGCTTTCTTT. This gives the protein CASSPGQGTEAFF.

This sequence joins TRBV5-5 and TRBJ2-5, with D possibly TRBD1 on 6 matching bases. CDR1 and CDR2 from the germline V gene are SGHKS and YYEKEE (reference sequence). Trimming shortened V by 4 bases and J by 6 bases, and 13 bases separated the two germline ends. This CDR3 contains 13 residues. In DNA form, the CDR3 reads TGTGCCAGCAGCCCAGGGACATTAAAGACCCAGTACTTC. It codes for CASSPGTLKTQYF.

To note about this clone: One end of the junction fails to match germline, which may point to a read error. The rearrangement links TRBV7-2 to TRBJ1-2, with D hard to call. The V gene's germline CDR1 is SGHTA and CDR2 FQGNSA. CDR3 size: 13 residues. DNA for the CDR3: TGTGCCAGCAGCTTAGATCGCGGACCCAAAAGGGCCTTC. Its translation is CASSLDRGPKRAF.

This clone was recorded a few times. This rearrangement joins TRBV29-1 to TRBJ1-2; unclear D gene. The CDR3 has 14 amino acids. Germline V gene lookup returns CDR1 SQVTM and CDR2 ANQGSEA. The ends were cut back, 2 bases at V and 3 bases at J, with 13 bases in the middle. The CDR3: CSVEKGVRDYGYTF. The CDR3 DNA reads TGCAGCGTTGAAAAGGGCGTACGCGACTATGGCTACACCTTC.